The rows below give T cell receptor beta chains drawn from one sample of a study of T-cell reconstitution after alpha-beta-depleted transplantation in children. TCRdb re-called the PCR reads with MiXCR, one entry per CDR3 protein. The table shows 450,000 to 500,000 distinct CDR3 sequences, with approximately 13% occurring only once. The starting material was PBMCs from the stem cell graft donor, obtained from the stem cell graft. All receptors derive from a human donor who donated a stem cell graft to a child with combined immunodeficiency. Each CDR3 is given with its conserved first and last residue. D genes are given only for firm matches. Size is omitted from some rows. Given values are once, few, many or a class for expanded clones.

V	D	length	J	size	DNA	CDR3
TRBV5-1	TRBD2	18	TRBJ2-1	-	TGCGCCAGCAGCCTACGGACTAGCGGTCAAAGCTCCTACAATGAGCAGTTCTTC	CASSLRTSGQSSYNEQFF
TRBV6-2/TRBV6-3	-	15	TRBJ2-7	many	TGTGCCAGCAGTCCCCTCGACGGAAGGGGATTCGAGCAGTACTTC	CASSPLDGRGFEQYF
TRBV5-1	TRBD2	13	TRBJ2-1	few	TGCGCCAGCAATAGCGGGGGGAACAATGAGCAGTTCTTC	CASNSGGNNEQFF
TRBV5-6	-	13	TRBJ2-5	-	TGTGCCAGCATTTCAGCGGTACAAGAGACCCAGTACTTC	CASISAVQETQYF
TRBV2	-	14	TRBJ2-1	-	TGTGCCAGCAATAGACTAGGGTTTGGTAGTGAGCAGTTCTTC	CASNRLGFGSEQFF
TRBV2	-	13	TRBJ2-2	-	TGTGCCAGCAGTGTCCGAAACACCGGGGAGCTGTTTTTT	CASSVRNTGELFF
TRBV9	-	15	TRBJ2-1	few	TGTGCCAGCACCACGTCCGGGGGTGGAGGGTATGAGCAGTTCTTC	CASTTSGGGGYEQFF
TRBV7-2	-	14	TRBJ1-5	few	TGTGCCAGCAGCTGGGACACTAGCAATCAGCCCCAGCATTTT	CASSWDTSNQPQHF
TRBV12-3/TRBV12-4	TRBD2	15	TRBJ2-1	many	TGTGCCAGCAGTCCCACTAGCGGGAAATACAATGAGCAGTTCTTC	CASSPTSGKYNEQFF
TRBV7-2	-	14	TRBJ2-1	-	TGTGCCAGCAGCTTAGAGGGGATCTACAATGAGCAGTTCTTC	CASSLEGIYNEQFF
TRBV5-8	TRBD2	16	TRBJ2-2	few	TGTGCCAGCAGCTGGAGGACTAGCTCTCCGACCGGGGAGCTGTTTTTT	CASSWRTSSPTGELFF
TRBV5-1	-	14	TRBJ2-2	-	TGCGCCAGCAGCTTGGGGTGGAGCACCGGGGAGCTGTTTTTT	CASSLGWSTGELFF
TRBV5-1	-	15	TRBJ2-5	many	TGCGCCAGCAGCTCCCCTCGGGACGACCAAGAGACCCAGTACTTC	CASSSPRDDQETQYF
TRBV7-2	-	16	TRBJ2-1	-	TGTGCCAGCAGCTTACGGCCAGGGGCGGGTAGGAATGAGCAGTTCTTC	CASSLRPGAGRNEQFF
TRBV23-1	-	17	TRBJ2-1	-	TGCGCCAGCAGTCCATCAATCGCACAGATTCTGTACAATGAGCAGTTCTTC	CASSPSIAQILYNEQFF
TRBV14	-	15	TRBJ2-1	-	TGTGCCAGCACCCCAAGCCCCAGGGCCTACAATGAGCAGTTCTTC	CASTPSPRAYNEQFF
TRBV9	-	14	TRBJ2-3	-	TGTGCCAGCAGTGCAGGGGGGGTCACAGATACGCAGTATTTT	CASSAGGVTDTQYF
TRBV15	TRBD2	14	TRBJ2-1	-	TGTGCCACCAAGCCTAGCGGGAGGGGGAGTGAGCAGTTCTTC	CATKPSGRGSEQFF
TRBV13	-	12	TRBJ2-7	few	TGTGCCAGCAGCTTAAGCTCCTCCGAGCAGTACTTC	CASSLSSSEQYF
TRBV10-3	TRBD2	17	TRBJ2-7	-	TGTGCCATCGGGCGCCGATGGACTAGCGGAGGTTATTGGGAGCAGTACTTC	CAIGRRWTSGGYWEQYF
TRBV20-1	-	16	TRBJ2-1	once	TGCAGTGCTAGAGACAGGGGACGCCCGACCTACAATGAGCAGTTCTTC	CSARDRGRPTYNEQFF
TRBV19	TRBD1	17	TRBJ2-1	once	TGTGCCAGTAGTATCGGCACAGGGGCCCGATCCTACAATGAGCAGTTCTTC	CASSIGTGARSYNEQFF
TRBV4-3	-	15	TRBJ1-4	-	TGCGCCAGCAGCCAAGTAATAGGGAGGGGTGAAAAACTGTTTTTT	CASSQVIGRGEKLFF
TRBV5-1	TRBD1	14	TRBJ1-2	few	TGCGCCAGCAGCTCCCGGGACAGTATCTATGGCTACACCTTC	CASSSRDSIYGYTF
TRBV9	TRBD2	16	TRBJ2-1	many	TGTGCCAGCAGCGCGAGCGGGACTAGCGGGTTCAATGAGCAGTTCTTC	CASSASGTSGFNEQFF
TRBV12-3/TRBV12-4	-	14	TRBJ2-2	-	TGTGCCAGCAGGGTATCTCTGAACACCGGGGAGCTGTTTTTT	CASRVSLNTGELFF
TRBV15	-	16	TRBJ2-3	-	TGTGCCACCAGAAGAATACCCTATAGTGATGAGGTTACGCAGTATTTT	CATRRIPYSDEVTQYF
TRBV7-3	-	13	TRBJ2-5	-	TGTGCCAGCAGCCAGAACGGCGGGGAGACCCAGTACTTC	CASSQNGGETQYF
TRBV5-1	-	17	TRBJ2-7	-	TGCGCCAGCAGCTTGGCCCGTGACCGCGAGAATGACTACGAGCAGTACTTC	CASSLARDRENDYEQYF
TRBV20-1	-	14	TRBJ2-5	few	TGCAGTGCTGTAGATCAAGTGGAAGGAGAGACCCAGTACTTC	CSAVDQVEGETQYF
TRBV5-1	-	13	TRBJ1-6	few	TGCGCCAGCAGCTTGGATCTAGATTCACCCCTCCACTTT	CASSLDLDSPLHF
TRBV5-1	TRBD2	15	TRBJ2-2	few	TGCGCCAGCAGCTGGACTAGCGGGAGAACCGGGGAGCTGTTTTTT	CASSWTSGRTGELFF
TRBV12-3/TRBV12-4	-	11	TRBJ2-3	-	TGTGCCAGCGGTCTCACAGATACGCAGTATTTT	CASGLTDTQYF
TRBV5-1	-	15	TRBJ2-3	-	TGCGCCAGCAGAACCTCAGAGGAGCGCAGAGATACGCAGTATTTT	CASRTSEERRDTQYF
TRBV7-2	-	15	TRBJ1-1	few	TGTGCCAGCAGCCTGAACGTTGGGGAGAACACTGAAGCTTTCTTT	CASSLNVGENTEAFF
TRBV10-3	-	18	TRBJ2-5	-	TGTGCCATCAGTGAGTCGGCATCTAAGGCAGGGAGGAGGGAGACCCAGTACTTC	CAISESASKAGRRETQYF
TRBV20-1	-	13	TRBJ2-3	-	TGCAGTGCTAGCCGGGACTTCACAGATACGCAGTATTTT	CSASRDFTDTQYF
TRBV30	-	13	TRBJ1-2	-	TGTGCCTGGAGTACCACAGGAGGGTATGGCTACACCTTC	CAWSTTGGYGYTF
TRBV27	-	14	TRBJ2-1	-	TGTGCCAGCAGTTTAATGCCGCCAGTCGATGAGCAGTTCTTC	CASSLMPPVDEQFF
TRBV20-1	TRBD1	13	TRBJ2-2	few	TGCAGTGCTGGACAGGCTCGCACCGGGGAGCTGTTTTTT	CSAGQARTGELFF
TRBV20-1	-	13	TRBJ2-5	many	TGCAGTGCTAGGGGGGGTCTGGGAGAGACCCAGTACTTC	CSARGGLGETQYF